The sequence of this T cell receptor beta chain was determined in a study of identical twins. The CDR3 runs 15 residues. CDR1 and CDR2 from the germline V gene are DFQATT and SNEGSKA (reference sequence). V shed 6 bases and J 7 bases; nucleotides not matched to a gene: 13. This clonotype came up a few times. TCRdb re-analysed the 5' RACE reads in MiXCR, keeping a single row per CDR3 protein. The sample yields 600,000 to 800,000 distinct CDR3 sequences, around 21% seen once. These data were also filed under a second study, of T cells expressing NK-cell markers.

Material for sequencing was PBMCs. The TCR was taken from a woman between 18 and 29 years old in good health. The V and J genes are TRBV20-1 and TRBJ2-1; 9 nucleotides agree with TRBD2. The CDR3 sequence is CSARPGTSRRNEQFF. The CDR3 DNA follows: TGCAGTGCGAGACCAGGGACTAGCCGTAGGAATGAGCAGTTCTTC.